Shown below are 30 T cell receptor beta chains from a single sample sequenced in a study of patients and donors after allogeneic stem cell transplantation. TCRdb redid the calling of the RT-PCR reads with MiXCR, one entry per CDR3 protein. Altogether 800,000 to 1,000,000 distinct CDR3 sequences are present, roughly 18% being singletons, with the ten largest covering around 6%. Sequencing was performed on blood, either unsorted or a sorted T cell fraction (not recorded which). These receptors were taken from a human donor who was either an allogeneic HSCT recipient or a stem cell or donor lymphocyte infusion donor (not recorded which). It is not recorded whose cells these are; they may come from a transplant donor.

This clonotype has only a few counts. This chain connects TRBV5-1 to TRBJ2-1; 7 bases fit TRBD2. This CDR3 spans 17 amino acids. Per germline, CDR1 SGHRS and CDR2 YFSETQ. The J segment lost 5 bases and the V segment lost 0 bases, leaving 11 bases of the junction unmatched. The CDR3 loop reads CASSLGWEGSGHNEQFF. The CDR3 DNA is TGCGCCAGCAGCTTGGGATGGGAGGGGTCTGGCCACAATGAGCAGTTCTTC.

Only a few counts were recorded for this clonotype. This rearrangement joins TRBV19 to TRBJ1-1; tentatively, D is TRBD1 (5 bases). The CDR3 covers 14 residues. In germline, CDR1 is LNHDA, CDR2 SQIVND (reference sequence). With 4 bases removed from V and 1 base from J, the gap between germline ends came to 10 bases. CDR3 protein: CASSTGTPNTEAFF. CDR3 in DNA: TGTGCCAGTAGTACCGGGACCCCGAACACTGAAGCTTTCTTT. Supplemented by reference TRBV19 and TRBJ1-1, the full variable domain reads DGGITQSPKYLFRKEGQNVTLSCEQNLNHDAMYWYRQDPGQGLRLIYYSQIVNDFQKGDIAEGYSVSREKKESFPLTVTSAQKNPTAFYLCASSTGTPNTEAFFGQGTRLTVV.

This clonotype was seen a handful of times. The chain couples TRBV7-2 to TRBJ2-1; 8 bases fit TRBD2. The V and J ends lost 4 bases and 0 bases, in that order; junction bases with no gene match: 5. The CDR3 has 16 residues. Germline assignment: CDR1 SGHTA and CDR2 FQGNSA. In DNA form, the CDR3 reads TGTGCCAGCAGCTCGAGACGGGGGGGCTCCTACAATGAGCAGTTCTTC. This encodes CASSSRRGGSYNEQFF.

The rearrangement links TRBV9 to TRBJ1-3, with 8 bases that match TRBD1. Germline values: CDR1 SGDLS, CDR2 YYNGEE. Trimming took 3 bases from V and 0 from J; bases not matched to a gene: 11. The CDR3 contains 18 residues. The CDR3 bases are TGTGCCAGCAGCGCGAGAGGGGGAGGACAGGGCTCTGGAAACACCATATATTTT. This codes for CASSARGGGQGSGNTIYF. The full variable domain, completed using reference TRBV9 and TRBJ1-3, is DSGVTQTPKHLITATGQRVTLRCSPRSGDLSVYWYQQSLDQGLQFLIQYYNGEERAKGNILERFSAQQFPDLHSELNLSSLELGDSALYFCASSARGGGQGSGNTIYFGEGSWLTVV.

V usage is TRBV12-3 or TRBV12-4 and J usage is TRBJ2-6, with D perhaps matching TRBD1 (5 bases). The CDR3 runs to 14 residues. Trimming stripped 7 bases from V and 1 base from J, with 8 bases between. In DNA form, the CDR3 reads TGTGCCAGCACAAAGGGGTCTGGGGCCAACGTCCTGACTTTC. It codes for CASTKGSGANVLTF.

The V call is TRBV27, the J call TRBJ2-1; possibly TRBD1 for D (6 bases). The V gene's germline CDR1 is MNHEY and CDR2 SMNVEV (reference sequence). This CDR3 spans 15 amino acids. V was trimmed by 5 bases and J by 3 bases, leaving 14 bases between them. CDR3 DNA: TGTGCCAGCAGTCAACAGGGCATAGGCTACAATGAGCAGTTCTTC. Translating it yields CASSQQGIGYNEQFF.

The rearrangement uses TRBV27 and TRBJ1-5, with D possibly being TRBD1 (6 bases). Germline CDR1 reads MNHEY; CDR2 reads SMNVEV (reference sequence). This CDR3 is built from 14 residues. V lost 5 bases and J lost 4, with 12 bases in between. CDR3 amino acids: CASSPSGANQPQHF. The CDR3 DNA follows: TGTGCCAGCAGTCCTTCAGGGGCGAATCAGCCCCAGCATTTT.

This clonotype has only a few counts. This is likely a read error, given that the CDR3 carries no conserved phenylalanine or tryptophan at its end. The genes are TRBV20-1 and TRBJ2-7; TRBD1 agrees at 7 bases. V dropped 6 bases and J dropped 0; count of bases not matched to a gene: 5. Germline CDR1 and CDR2: DFQATT and SNEGSKA (reference sequence). This CDR3 is built from 13 residues. CDR3 coding DNA: TGCAGTGCGGCCGGGACAGCCTCCTACGAGCAGTACCTC. Translation: CSAAGTASYEQYL.

This clonotype was detected ten times or more. J is TRBJ2-1 and V is TRBV10-3, with a weak D call TRBD1 (6 bases). This CDR3 is built from 16 residues. Germline CDR1 ENHRY, CDR2 SYGVKD. V lost 2 bases to trimming and J lost 6 bases, with 17 bases between them. CDR3 in DNA: TGTGCCATCAGTGAGGTCTTACAGGGTCCTGGCAATGAGCAGTTCTTC. Its translation is CAISEVLQGPGNEQFF.

This clonotype came up a few times. The rearrangement uses TRBV30 and TRBJ2-1; D is uncertain. Trimming shortened V by 2 bases and J by 5 bases, and 4 bases separated the two germline ends. This CDR3 has 11 residues. CDR1 is GTSNPN, CDR2 SVGIG, per germline (reference sequence). The chain's CDR3 is CAWSSNNEQFF. Written as DNA, the CDR3 is TGTGCCTGGAGTTCTAACAATGAGCAGTTCTTC.

For the CDR3, the DNA is TGTGCCAGCAGTTACTCCCGGGGTTCTAGCGGGGGCAATGAGCAGTTCTTC. Its translation: CASSYSRGSSGGNEQFF. The chain recombines TRBV6-5 with TRBJ2-1, with 10 bases lining up with TRBD2. The V gene end was trimmed by 0 bases and the J gene end by 6 bases; junction bases not matched to a gene: 8. The CDR3 has 17 amino acids. Germline V lookup: CDR1 MNHEY, CDR2 SVGAGI.

Only a few counts were recorded for this clonotype. The rearrangement uses TRBV5-5 and TRBJ2-7, with no clear D. The CDR3 covers 14 residues. The germline V gene encodes CDR1 SGHKS and CDR2 YYEKEE (reference sequence). Trimming pared 0 bases from V and 6 bases from J, leaving 13 bases between. The CDR3 DNA sequence: TGTGCCAGCAGCTTGGGGCAAAAAGTGCGCGAGCAGTACTTC. Its protein is CASSLGQKVREQYF. The whole variable domain, filled in from reference TRBV5-5 and TRBJ2-7, reads DAGVTQSPTHLIKTRGQQVTLRCSPISGHKSVSWYQQVLGQGPQFIFQYYEKEERGRGNFPDRFSARQFPNYSSELNVNALLLGDSALYLCASSLGQKVREQYFGPGTRLTVT.

This clonotype has more than one count but fewer than ten. The gene calls are TRBV29-1 and TRBJ1-4; D call uncertain. In germline, CDR1 is SQVTM, CDR2 ANQGSEA. The CDR3 contains 14 residues. V lost 6 bases to trimming and J lost 7 bases, with 18 bases between them. CDR3 in DNA: TGCAGCGTCAAGATCGACATACGAATTGAAAAACTGTTTTTT. Protein sequence: CSVKIDIRIEKLFF.

The chain joins TRBV10-3 to TRBJ2-7; D call uncertain. The CDR3 has 15 residues. V lost 0 bases and J lost 4, with 13 bases in between. The germline CDR1 and CDR2 sequences are ENHRY and SYGVKD. CDR3 sequence reads: CAISESLWQAYEQYF. The CDR3 bases are TGTGCCATCAGTGAGTCGTTGTGGCAGGCATACGAGCAGTACTTC.

This chain connects TRBV9 to TRBJ2-1; TRBD2 agrees at 8 bases. Germline V gene lookup returns CDR1 SGDLS and CDR2 YYNGEE. The ends lost 4 bases at V and 7 bases at J; junction bases unmatched: 7. The CDR3 is 14 amino acids. In DNA, the CDR3 is TGTGCCAGCAGCAATGGACTAGCCTTGAATGAGCAGTTCTTC. Amino acids: CASSNGLALNEQFF.

This clonotype has more than one count but fewer than ten. The rearrangement uses TRBV29-1 and TRBJ2-1; unclear D gene. The germline gives CDR1 SQVTM, CDR2 ANQGSEA. V lost 0 bases, J lost 4 bases, and 10 bases lay in between. The CDR3 covers 14 residues. The CDR3 bases are TGCAGCGTTGAAGAGGTGGTTCCATACAATGAGCAGTTCTTC. Residues: CSVEEVVPYNEQFF.

The genes are TRBV30 and TRBJ1-1; weak D call: TRBD1 (5 bases). The CDR3 loop spans 14 amino acids. Germline V gives CDR1 GTSNPN, CDR2 SVGIG (reference sequence). Trimming removed 1 base from V and 0 bases from J, with 9 bases in between. CDR3 sequence (DNA): TGTGCCTGGAGTGGGGGGTCCATGAACACTGAAGCTTTCTTT. Protein sequence: CAWSGGSMNTEAFF.

V gene TRBV12-3 or TRBV12-4 combines with J gene TRBJ2-3; a weak D match, TRBD2 (5 bases). The CDR3 contains 14 residues. V lost 7 bases and J 0 bases, leaving 11 bases between the germline ends. The DNA for the CDR3 is TGTGCCAGCACAATAGCGTTCAGCACAGATACGCAGTATTTT. This sequence encodes CASTIAFSTDTQYF.

The chain links TRBV7-2 to TRBJ1-1; no definite D call. The CDR3 covers 17 residues. Germline CDR1 SGHTA, CDR2 FQGNSA. V was pared by 1 base and J by 0 bases, with 15 bases between. CDR3 coding DNA: TGTGCCAGCAGCTTAGTACGGGGTGGACCCCTGAACACTGAAGCTTTCTTT. Translation gives CASSLVRGGPLNTEAFF.

This clonotype was seen many times. This rearrangement joins TRBV12-3 or TRBV12-4 to TRBJ2-1, with 8 bases fitting TRBD2. The CDR3 totals 15 residues. With V trimmed by 3 bases and J by 7 bases, 8 bases remained unmatched. The CDR3 DNA sequence: TGTGCCAGCAGTTTTGGGCGGGGGGCCTTAAATGAGCAGTTCTTC. Residues: CASSFGRGALNEQFF.

In DNA form, the CDR3 reads TGCAGTGCTCCTGGGCTAGCGGGGGGGCAGATATCTTGGTACGAGCAGTACTTC. Its protein is CSAPGLAGGQISWYEQYF. The chain recombines TRBV20-1 with TRBJ2-7, with 12 bases identical to TRBD2. CDR1 is DFQATT and CDR2 is SNEGSKA in the germline V gene (reference sequence). V dropped 5 bases and J dropped 4; count of bases not matched to a gene: 18. The CDR3 loop spans 18 amino acids.

The table lists this clonotype with a few counts. The chain has TRBV28 and TRBJ1-1; D uncertain. The CDR3 has 11 amino acids. The germline V gene encodes CDR1 MDHEN and CDR2 SYDVKM. The V end lost 7 bases, the J end lost 8 bases, and 11 bases lay between the germline ends. CDR3 DNA: TGTGCCAGCAACAACCCAGAAGAAGCTTTCTTT. Protein sequence: CASNNPEEAFF.

This clonotype was detected only a few times. The chain couples TRBV7-9 to TRBJ2-4; D unresolved. V dropped 2 bases and J dropped 5 bases, with 7 bases sitting between them. This CDR3 has 13 residues. Germline CDR1 is SEHNR and CDR2 is FQNEAQ (reference sequence). DNA for the CDR3: TGTGCCAGCAGCTTAAACAATCAAAACATTCAGTACTTC. It translates to CASSLNNQNIQYF. The whole variable domain, filled in from reference TRBV7-9 and TRBJ2-4, reads DTGVSQNPRHKITKRGQNVTFRCDPISEHNRLYWYRQTLGQGPEFLTYFQNEAQLEKSRLLSDRFSAERPKGSFSTLEIQRTEQGDSAMYLCASSLNNQNIQYFGAGTRLSVL.

This clonotype was observed a few times. The chain employs TRBV7-2 and TRBJ2-7; D uncertain. Trimming left V 3 bases short and J 1 base short, with 13 bases between. Germline CDR1 and CDR2: SGHTA and FQGNSA. This CDR3 contains 15 residues. CDR3 loop: CASSFRAPTSYEQYF. Written as DNA, the CDR3 is TGTGCCAGCAGCTTCCGGGCGCCTACTTCCTACGAGCAGTACTTC.

This chain links TRBV15 with TRBJ2-1, with a tentative D call TRBD2 (5 bases). The CDR3 sequence is 16 residues long. V lost 3 bases and J 5 bases, leaving 17 bases between the germline ends. Germline loops: CDR1 LNHNV, CDR2 YYDKDF (reference sequence). The CDR3 nucleotides are TGTGCCACCAGCAGGTCCCCCGGGATGAAAAACAATGAGCAGTTCTTC. It is translated as CATSRSPGMKNNEQFF.

Only a few counts were recorded for this clonotype. The chain carries TRBV6-9 and TRBJ2-2; 9 bases map to TRBD1. Germline assignment: CDR1 MNHGY and CDR2 SVAAGI. With 10 bases clipped from V and 5 bases from J, the junction kept 11 bases outside the gene matches. The CDR3 has 15 amino acids. The CDR3 region has the DNA TGTGCCACTGACCGACCGGGACAGGGAACCGGGGAGCTGTTTTTT. Protein sequence: CATDRPGQGTGELFF.

This clonotype was observed many times. An end of the junction differs from the germline gene, which may be a read error. The chain couples TRBV29-1 to TRBJ1-1, with TRBD1 matching over 7 bases. CDR1 and CDR2 from the germline V gene are SQVTM and ANQGSEA. This CDR3 has 14 residues. CDR3 DNA: TGCAGCGTTCGAGCGGGACAGTGGGGGACTGAAGCCTTCTTT. Translation: CSVRAGQWGTEAFF.

This clonotype was detected only a few times. The rearrangement uses TRBV20-1 and TRBJ2-7, with 11 bases lining up with TRBD2. With V trimmed by 5 bases and J by 2 bases, 5 bases remained unmatched. The germline CDR1 and CDR2 sequences are DFQATT and SNEGSKA (reference sequence). The CDR3 totals 14 residues. DNA for the CDR3: TGCAGTGCTCCGTCGACTAGCGGGGCCTACGAGCAGTACTTC. It is translated as CSAPSTSGAYEQYF.

The chain has TRBV9 and TRBJ2-1; D possibly uses TRBD1 or TRBD2 (5 bases each). Trimming removed 0 bases at V and 6 bases at J, with 13 bases between. CDR1 and CDR2 (germline): SGDLS, YYNGEE. There are 15 residues in the CDR3. CDR3 nucleotide sequence: TGTGCCAGCAGCGTAGTAAGAGGGGAGAGCAATGAGCAGTTCTTC. It specifies CASSVVRGESNEQFF.

This clonotype came up a few times. V gene TRBV12-3 or TRBV12-4 combines with J gene TRBJ2-7; 7 bases agree with TRBD1. This CDR3 has 16 residues. V dropped 6 bases and J dropped 6; count of bases not matched to a gene: 17. For the CDR3, the DNA is TGTGCCAGCAGCCTCGGAGCGTCAGGGGGAACCCTCGAGCAGTACTTC. The encoded protein is CASSLGASGGTLEQYF.